One and the same sample provided the 27 T cell receptor beta chains below, sequenced in a study of post-analysis software for immune sequencing data (dated by TCRdb to the mid-2010s). Points the paper makes about the study in general: Several TRBV segments, including TRBV5-6, TRBV5-1 and TRBV20-1, were significantly more frequent in patients than controls.

Library preparation used PCR. Data came from an Illumina HiSeq 2500. To reduce PCR and sequencing biases, unique molecular identifiers were incorporated into the TCR beta cDNA libraries. TCRdb trimmed the raw reads at Q25, called clones with MiXCR and kept productive beta chains. Each entry is one CDR3 protein sequence, shown with its most common DNA and genes. Recorded for this sample are approximately 770,000 distinct CDR3 sequences; under 60% of them occurred a single time. The ten largest clones represent around 4.7% of the sample. These TCRs' antigens remain unknown. The sequenced material came from blood. The receptors stem from a girl aged 5 to 17 with multiple sclerosis.

This chain connects TRBV20-1 to TRBJ2-7; maybe TRBD2 (5 bases). CDR3 length equals 15 residues. V was cut by 1 base and J by 0 bases, with 13 bases left in between. CDR1 and CDR2 (germline): DFQATT, SNEGSKA (reference sequence). The CDR3 loop is CSARVPGTSSYEQYF. CDR3 DNA sequence: TGCAGTGCTAGAGTTCCGGGCACTAGCTCCTACGAGCAGTACTTC.

Comments on this clonotype: A junction end diverges from the germline sequence, so it may reflect a read error. The rearrangement uses TRBV7-2 and TRBJ2-3; D is uncertain. The CDR3 has 14 amino acids. Germline-derived CDR1 and CDR2 are SGHTA and FQGNSA. This CDR3 is CAGSLAGHTDTQYF. CDR3 DNA: TGTGCCGGCAGCTTAGCCGGCCACACAGATACGCAGTATTTT.

Many counts were recorded for this clonotype. This rearrangement joins TRBV9 to TRBJ2-3; the D is unclear. The length of the CDR3 is 14 residues. In germline, CDR1 is SGDLS, CDR2 YYNGEE. V was trimmed by 4 bases and J by 4 bases, leaving 13 bases between them. CDR3 nucleotide sequence: TGTGCCAGCAGCCGCGGCCCGCCTCCAGATACGCAGTATTTT. This sequence encodes CASSRGPPPDTQYF.

The rearrangement joins TRBV20-1 to TRBJ1-4; D may be TRBD1 (6 bases). The CDR3 contains 14 residues. V was clipped by 5 bases and J by 4 bases, with 14 bases between them. From germline, CDR1 is DFQATT and CDR2 SNEGSKA (reference sequence). In DNA, the CDR3 is TGCAGTGCTCCGAACAGGGCATTTAATGAAAAACTGTTTTTT. Translation gives CSAPNRAFNEKLFF.

Worth noting for this clonotype: A read error may produce the germline difference seen at one junction end. The V gene is TRBV4-3, the J gene TRBJ2-6; possibly TRBD1 for D (5 bases). Germline V CDR1 and CDR2: LGHNA, YSLEER. The CDR3 is 18 residues long. The chain's CDR3 is CASSQTDSSSSGTNVLTF. The DNA for the CDR3 is TGCGCCAGCAGCCAAACCGACAGCTCGAGTTCTGGGACCAACGTCCTGACTTTC.

In its sample, this clonotype was seen a few times. V usage is TRBV5-5 and J usage is TRBJ1-2; 9 positions match TRBD1. Trimming removed 4 bases from V and 5 bases from J; junction bases left unmatched: 6. The CDR3 totals 14 residues. The germline gives CDR1 SGHKS, CDR2 YYEKEE (reference sequence). The CDR3 loop is CASSRQGDGYGYTF. The CDR3 DNA is TGTGCCAGCAGCCGACAGGGGGATGGGTATGGCTACACCTTC.

This clonotype was found once. This rearrangement joins TRBV6-6 to TRBJ2-5; 12 positions match TRBD1. This CDR3 is 17 amino acids long. Per the germline V gene, CDR1 is MNHNY and CDR2 is SVGAGI (reference sequence). Unmatched junction bases numbered 7, after V lost 2 bases and J lost 3 bases. The CDR3 region has the DNA TGTGCCAGCAGTTACAGCAGGGACAGGGGGCGGGAAGAGACCCAGTACTTC. It encodes CASSYSRDRGREETQYF.

V gene TRBV9 combines with J gene TRBJ2-1, with 7 bases that match TRBD2. The germline V gene has CDR1 SGDLS and CDR2 YYNGEE. V lost 0 bases to trimming and J lost 7 bases; unmatched junction nucleotides: 7. The CDR3 runs 15 residues. CDR3 coding DNA: TGTGCCAGCAGCGTAGCTGGCGGGAGTGGTAATGAGCAGTTCTTC. Residues: CASSVAGGSGNEQFF.

This rearrangement joins TRBV7-2 to TRBJ2-3, with TRBD2 matching 8 bases. The germline V gene encodes CDR1 SGHTA and CDR2 FQGNSA. V trimming: 5 bases; J trimming: 4 bases; junction bases outside the gene matches: 8. CDR3 length: 15 residues. This CDR3 reads CASSLSGSRADTQYF. CDR3 nucleotide sequence: TGTGCCAGCAGCCTCAGCGGGAGTAGGGCAGATACGCAGTATTTT.

Only a few counts were recorded for this clonotype. The chain has TRBV12-3 or TRBV12-4 and TRBJ2-6; D uncertain. Trimming removed 5 bases at V and 6 bases at J, with 8 bases between. The CDR3 runs to 13 residues. The CDR3 spells CASSPPPANVLTF. The CDR3 DNA follows: TGTGCCAGCAGTCCCCCTCCGGCCAACGTCCTGACTTTC.

The table lists this clonotype with a few counts. CDR3 sequence reads: CASSGDSPDEQYF. The CDR3, as DNA: TGTGCCAGCAGCGGGGACAGTCCCGACGAGCAGTACTTC. The V call is TRBV7-6, the J call TRBJ2-7; 7 bases are a match to TRBD1. The CDR3 is made up of 13 amino acids. The J segment lost 5 bases and the V segment lost 5 bases, leaving 6 bases of the junction unmatched. Germline CDR1 and CDR2: SGHVS and FNYEAQ.

The V call is TRBV20-1, the J call TRBJ2-3; 8 nucleotides agree with TRBD2. The germline V gene has CDR1 DFQATT and CDR2 SNEGSKA (reference sequence). J was trimmed by 0 bases and V by 1 base; bases with no gene match: 6. The CDR3 is 16 amino acids. CDR3 DNA sequence: TGCAGTGCTAGAGCCTTGGCGGGGGGTAGCACAGATACGCAGTATTTT. Encoded protein: CSARALAGGSTDTQYF.

J is TRBJ2-1 and V is TRBV20-1; 11 positions match TRBD2. Germline V CDR1 and CDR2: DFQATT, SNEGSKA (reference sequence). This CDR3 has 13 amino acids. Germline trimming cut 6 bases from V and 6 bases from J; bases unmatched to any gene: 4. This CDR3 is CSAMGTSGNEQFF. The CDR3 DNA is TGCAGTGCAATGGGGACTAGCGGCAATGAGCAGTTCTTC.

This clonotype was counted a few times. The chain joins TRBV28 to TRBJ1-5; D call uncertain. CDR3 length equals 14 residues. With 5 bases removed from V and 2 bases from J, the gap between germline ends came to 10 bases. Germline V gene sequence: CDR1 MDHEN, CDR2 SYDVKM. The CDR3, as DNA: TGTGCCAGCAGTCTAGAGGCTGGCAATCAGCCCCAGCATTTT. This encodes CASSLEAGNQPQHF. Looking up the rest from reference TRBV28 and TRBJ1-5 gives the full variable domain: DVKVTQSSRYLVKRTGEKVFLECVQDMDHENMFWYRQDPGLGLRLIYFSYDVKMKEKGDIPEGYSVSREKKERFSLILESASTNQTSMYLCASSLEAGNQPQHFGDGTRLSIL.

The J gene is TRBJ2-7, the V gene TRBV20-1; 11 nucleotides line up with TRBD1. Germline V CDR1 and CDR2: DFQATT, SNEGSKA (reference sequence). V lost 3 bases and J lost 6; bases outside the gene matches: 7. The CDR3 loop spans 14 amino acids. For the CDR3, the DNA is TGCAGTGCTAGCCGGGGACAGGGGGGTGCCGAGCAGTACTTC. This translates into CSASRGQGGAEQYF.

Only a few counts were recorded for this clonotype. The rearrangement uses TRBV6-2 or TRBV6-3 and TRBJ2-7; TRBD2 agrees at 7 bases. CDR3 length: 16 amino acids. Germline V gene data show CDR1 as MNHEY and CDR2 as SVGEGT. The V gene end was trimmed by 3 bases and the J gene end by 7 bases; junction bases not matched to a gene: 15. CDR3 sequence reads: CASSYKSGASPGEQYF. DNA of the CDR3: TGTGCCAGCAGTTATAAGAGCGGGGCGTCTCCGGGGGAGCAGTACTTC.

This clonotype was counted a few times. The chain has TRBV10-3 and TRBJ1-1; 9 positions agree with TRBD1. V was clipped by 9 bases and J by 5 bases; unmatched bases: 10. From germline, CDR1 is ENHRY and CDR2 SYGVKD. This CDR3 has 14 amino acids. Here the CDR3 DNA reads TGTGCCATTTCCACAGGGGGCGGGAGAACTGAAGCTTTCTTT. Translation: CAISTGGGRTEAFF.

V and J are TRBV2 and TRBJ2-5; no firm D call. Per germline, CDR1 SNHLY and CDR2 FYNNEI. Trimming left V 8 bases short and J 1 base short, with 14 bases between. This CDR3 is 14 amino acids long. This CDR3 is CASPTDEAQETQYF. In DNA form, the CDR3 reads TGTGCCAGCCCAACCGACGAGGCCCAAGAGACCCAGTACTTC.

A few counts support this clonotype. This chain uses TRBV20-1 with TRBJ2-5; TRBD2 matches 8 bases. The V and J ends lost 6 bases and 2 bases, in that order; junction bases with no gene match: 8. The V gene's germline CDR1 is DFQATT and CDR2 SNEGSKA (reference sequence). The CDR3 is 14 amino acids. CDR3 protein: CSAPGLGSQETQYF. The CDR3 DNA sequence: TGCAGTGCCCCGGGACTAGGGTCTCAAGAGACCCAGTACTTC.

The rearrangement joins TRBV7-3 to TRBJ2-1; either TRBD1 or TRBD2 may supply D (5 bases each). Germline CDR1 SGHTA, CDR2 FQGTGA. V was clipped by 1 base and J by 7 bases, with 14 bases between them. This CDR3 is built from 15 residues. The CDR3, as DNA: TGTGCCAGCAGCTTAAGGGGGAGTGTCGTGAATGAGCAGTTCTTC. Its translation is CASSLRGSVVNEQFF.

The V and J genes are TRBV19 and TRBJ1-2; 12 bases are shared with TRBD1. This CDR3 spans 14 amino acids. Germline CDR1 is LNHDA and CDR2 is SQIVND (reference sequence). Losses at the gene ends were 3 bases for V and 7 bases for J; bases not matched to a gene: 3. CDR3 in amino acids: CASSIGTGGTGYTF. The CDR3 nucleotides are TGTGCCAGTAGTATTGGGACAGGGGGCACTGGCTACACCTTC.

This clonotype appeared a single time. The chain couples TRBV6-5 to TRBJ2-7; tentative D call: TRBD2 (5 bases). CDR3 length: 14 residues. CDR1 and CDR2 from the germline V gene are MNHEY and SVGAGI. The V gene lost 5 bases and the J gene lost 7 bases, with 18 bases spanning the gap. CDR3 coding DNA: TGTGCCAGCAGTCGGACTGTCCCCTCGGGTGAGCAGTACTTC. Translated, it gives CASSRTVPSGEQYF.

This clonotype has just a few counts. The junction departs from the called germline gene at one end, perhaps through a read error. The chain links TRBV2 to TRBJ2-7; 7 bases fit TRBD1. The CDR3 sequence is 16 residues long. Germline V gives CDR1 SNHLY, CDR2 FYNNEI. This CDR3 is CASSEPRTGSSYGQYF. In nucleotides, the CDR3 is TGTGCCAGCAGCGAACCAAGGACAGGCAGCTCCTACGGGCAGTACTTC.

This clonotype has only a few counts. The chain uses TRBV28 and TRBJ2-5, with TRBD2 matching 8 bases. Per germline, CDR1 MDHEN and CDR2 SYDVKM. There are 14 residues in the CDR3. V lost 5 bases, J lost 4 bases, and 6 bases stayed unmatched. CDR3 residues: CASSVPGLVETQYF. The CDR3 bases are TGTGCCAGCAGTGTCCCGGGACTAGTAGAGACCCAGTACTTC.

V is TRBV6-5 and J is TRBJ1-1; a weak D match, TRBD1 (6 bases). Germline V gene data show CDR1 as MNHEY and CDR2 as SVGAGI. V was cut by 2 bases and J by 1 base, with 11 bases left in between. This CDR3 is 15 amino acids long. CDR3 coding DNA: TGTGCCAGCAGTTACAAGGGGGTAACGAACACTGAAGCTTTCTTT. The encoded protein is CASSYKGVTNTEAFF.

The V and J genes are TRBV6-1 and TRBJ2-1; TRBD2 matches 10 bases. With V trimmed by 1 base and J by 6 bases, 6 bases remained unmatched. The CDR3 extends over 16 amino acids. CDR1 and CDR2 from the germline V gene are MNHNS and SASEGT. The CDR3 loop reads CASSEGTSGYFNEQFF. In nucleotides, the CDR3 is TGTGCCAGCAGTGAAGGGACTAGCGGATATTTCAATGAGCAGTTCTTC.

CDR3 amino acids: CASMEGPAKNIQYF. For the CDR3, the DNA is TGTGCCAGCATGGAGGGGCCCGCCAAAAACATTCAGTACTTC. The V and J genes are TRBV11-3 and TRBJ2-4, with D possibly matching TRBD2 (6 bases). CDR1 is SGHNT, CDR2 YENEEA, per germline. This CDR3 is built from 14 residues. Trimming cost V 7 bases and J 1 base, with 11 bases left between them.